This TCR beta chain was recovered during a study of blood T cell repertoires in COVID-19 (dated by TCRdb to 2020 to 2021). As for the study more broadly: Collaborator samples came from the United States, Italy and Spain and covered acute and convalescent phases of COVID-19. The prospective study material was composed of cDNA or gDNA derived from T cells, B-cell-depleted T cells, or PBMCs. Subjects who had been exposed to COVID-19, were actively infected with it, or had recovered from it provided the deeply sampled blood TCRbeta repertoires that made up the dataset. The repertoires were released in a freely available public database meant as a resource for research on the immune response to SARS-CoV-2. Samples were obtained from the ongoing ImmuneRACE study (first 160 participants) and from some 1,200 subjects provided by 6 global collaborators. Sample metadata almost always included a de-identified subject ID, COVID-19 status, age in years and sex. Where available, HLA class I and class II types were obtained from metadata supplied by the sample provider rather than from assay-based typing.

TCRbeta CDR3 regions were amplified from genomic DNA using the immunoSEQ Assay, a bias-controlled multiplex PCR. In the authors' own workflow: Within the assay, amplification of reference gene primers was used to estimate how many nucleated cells each sample contained. Sequence reads were collapsed and filtered to measure the absolute abundance of every unique TCRbeta CDR3 rearrangement. For each sample, productive Simpson clonality was calculated by taking the square root of Simpson's diversity index across productive rearrangements. This is the immuneACCESS table as TCRdb keeps it, with only in-frame sequences that have V and J called. A part of the clones is gone; compared with another copy, unresolved V genes explain less than half, and the rest is unexplained. Clone size and the V and J calls come from that table; the DNA yielded D and trimming. The sample table records some 200,000 clones; 86% of these occur just once. The ten largest make up more than 3% of the sample.

Points the paper makes about the study in general: How much clinical and demographic metadata was included differed by source and by participant, and the metadata was provided uncurated.

Each collaborating institution followed its own protocols to collect whole blood in K2EDTA tubes. Collaborator samples were shipped for TCRbeta analysis as frozen whole blood, isolated PBMCs, or DNA extracted from either sample type. Note on this clone: Which antigen it targets is not known. No much larger clone is present one base from it, and per-base qualities are unavailable.

Ends trimmed: V by 11 bases, J by 0 bases; bases unmatched to a gene: 11. The CDR3 starts with the cysteine, ends with the phenylalanine, and has 16 residues. The CDR3 DNA has 48 bases and is translated from base 1. CDR1 LNHDA and CDR2 SQIVND were looked up in the germline V gene (reference sequence). Sequenced input: peripheral blood. The sequence is built from TRBV19 and TRBJ1-5; the central 9 bases match TRBD1. The receptor was derived from a man in his sixties or seventies with acute or convalescent COVID-19. CDR3 loop: CAVAGTGPYSNQPQHF. The DNA is TGTGCCGTCGCTGGGACAGGGCCGTATAGCAATCAGCCCCAGCATTTT.